This T cell receptor beta chain came from a study of cytomegalovirus exposure and HLA in healthy donors. Overall study: An earlier analysis found 95 million to 140 million unique TCR beta sequences from about 190 million T cells. Study outcomes and limitations: In an earlier analysis, about 87% or about 30%: the productive usage of most TCR beta V segments.

PCR used 60 Vbeta primers and 13 Jbeta primers. Generated by immunoSEQ multiplex PCR, the TCRdb table keeps only in-frame clones and is missing some. The data contain some 140,000 clones, 87% of them seen just once; the ten biggest clones take up around 5.5%. CDR1 and CDR2 from the germline V gene are MGHRA and YSYEKL. This CDR3 spans 15 amino acids. The V gene end was trimmed by 1 base and the J gene end by 1 base; junction bases not matched to a gene: 2. Donors were ostensibly healthy at sampling, although undocumented immune exposures were probable. This clone was counted between two and nine times. Its antigen is unidentified.

The sequence came from a woman aged 25 to 39 in good health and CMV-seronegative. The sequencing input was PBMCs. The chain employs TRBV4-1 and TRBJ1-1; TRBD1 agrees at 8 bases. CDR3 amino acids: CASSQAGTGNTEAFF. The CDR3 region has the DNA TGCGCCAGCAGCCAAGCCGGGACAGGGAACACTGAAGCTTTCTTT.